A selection of T cell receptor beta chains follows, all from one sample in a study of T cells in Graves' hyperthyroidism and ophthalmopathy. One entry per CDR3 protein results from TCRdb running MiXCR on the multiplex PCR reads. The sample shows about 340,000 distinct CDR3 sequences, approximately 22% of them seen only once. Sequencing was performed on blood. These receptors were obtained from a woman between 45 and 60 years old with Graves' hyperthyroidism. CDR3s include the opening cysteine and the closing phenylalanine or tryptophan. D genes are given only for firm matches. Size is stated for part of the rows, as once, few or many counts, or as a class when the clone is expanded.

clone size,J gene,D gene,V gene,CDR3 protein,CDR3 DNA
many,TRBJ2-6,TRBD1,TRBV20-1,CSAPGARGLSSGANVLTF,TGCAGTGCCCCCGGGGCCAGGGGGCTTAGCTCTGGGGCCAACGTCCTGACTTTC
many,TRBJ1-1,-,TRBV10-3,CAISESSGRPEAFF,TGTGCCATCAGTGAGTCGTCAGGGAGGCCTGAAGCTTTCTTT
many,TRBJ1-2,-,TRBV12-5,CASGLQVTGGYTF,TGTGCTAGTGGTTTGCAGGTGACTGGCGGCTACACCTTC
-,TRBJ1-1,-,TRBV10-3,CAISEYGGRSNTEAFF,TGTGCCATCAGTGAGTATGGGGGCAGGAGCAACACTGAAGCTTTCTTT
-,TRBJ1-2,-,TRBV4-1,CASSQDWAAYGYTF,TGCGCCAGCAGCCAAGATTGGGCAGCTTACGGCTACACCTTC
many,TRBJ2-3,TRBD2,TRBV12-3/TRBV12-4,CASSGLAGASSTDTQYF,TGTGCCAGCAGTGGACTAGCGGGAGCCTCCAGCACAGATACGCAGTATTTT
-,TRBJ1-5,-,TRBV5-1,CASSLGVGSNQPQHF,TGCGCCAGCAGCTTGGGGGTAGGGAGCAATCAGCCCCAGCATTTT
many,TRBJ2-7,-,TRBV30,CAWNSGTHSYEQYF,TGTGCCTGGAATTCCGGGACACATTCCTACGAGCAGTACTTC
many,TRBJ1-1,-,TRBV10-3,CAISESPGLNTEAFF,TGTGCCATCAGTGAGTCCCCAGGGTTAAACACTGAAGCTTTCTTT
many,TRBJ2-7,TRBD1,TRBV28,CASSFRQGAYEQYF,TGTGCCAGCAGTTTTCGACAGGGGGCGTACGAGCAGTACTTC
many,TRBJ2-1,-,TRBV28,CASSLLQGEQFF,TGTGCCAGCAGTTTATTACAGGGTGAGCAGTTCTTC
-,TRBJ2-7,TRBD1,TRBV19,CASRRTGLRDEQYF,TGTGCCAGTAGACGGACAGGGCTGAGAGACGAGCAGTACTTC
-,TRBJ1-5,TRBD1,TRBV6-1,CASRRTGVVNQPQHF,TGTGCCAGCAGGAGAACAGGGGTTGTCAATCAGCCCCAGCATTTT
few,TRBJ1-1,-,TRBV6-1,CASGASARRNTEAFF,TGTGCCTCGGGAGCGTCGGCTAGGAGGAACACTGAAGCTTTCTTT
many,TRBJ2-5,TRBD2,TRBV20-1,CSALAIQETQYF,TGCAGTGCACTAGCGATCCAAGAGACCCAGTACTTC
many,TRBJ2-7,TRBD2,TRBV12-3/TRBV12-4,CASSPGGLAGESYEQYF,TGTGCCAGCAGTCCTGGCGGACTAGCGGGAGAGTCCTACGAGCAGTACTTC
many,TRBJ1-6,-,TRBV6-1,CASSSRRVQGLSNSPLHF,TGTGCCAGCAGTTCCCGGAGAGTCCAGGGGCTGAGTAATTCACCCCTCCACTTT
few,TRBJ2-4,TRBD2,TRBV6-2/TRBV6-3,CASSPGLAGEGKNIQYF,TGTGCCAGCAGTCCGGGACTAGCGGGAGAGGGCAAAAACATTCAGTACTTC
many,TRBJ1-1,TRBD1,TRBV18,CASSPPLDRANTEAFF,TGTGCCAGCTCACCACCGTTGGACAGGGCGAACACTGAAGCTTTCTTT
-,TRBJ2-7,TRBD1,TRBV5-1,CASSSRAAGQGGSYEQYF,TGTGCCAGCAGCTCGAGGGCGGCGGGACAGGGGGGCTCCTACGAGCAGTACTTC
many,TRBJ2-2,-,TRBV18,CASANTANTGELFF,TGTGCCAGCGCCAACACCGCGAACACCGGGGAGCTGTTTTTT
many,TRBJ2-1,-,TRBV7-3,CASSPSGGPSEQFF,TGTGCCAGCAGCCCGTCTGGGGGTCCGAGTGAGCAGTTCTTC
-,TRBJ2-2,TRBD2,TRBV29-1,CSCAGTSGRTGELFF,TGCAGCTGCGCCGGGACTAGCGGGAGGACCGGGGAGCTGTTTTTT
once,TRBJ2-5,TRBD2,TRBV28,CASSLLDGSGGPETQYF,TGTGCCAGCAGTTTATTGGACGGCAGCGGGGGTCCGGAGACCCAGTACTTC
few,TRBJ2-7,-,TRBV11-3,CASSFGGTESTREQYF,TGTGCCAGCAGCTTCGGAGGGACAGAATCTACGAGGGAGCAGTACTTC
many,TRBJ1-1,TRBD1,TRBV3-1,CASSRTRQGHEAFF,TGTGCCAGCAGCCGAACTAGACAGGGCCACGAAGCTTTCTTT
-,TRBJ2-7,TRBD2,TRBV5-6,CASSSGWGGRAREQYF,TGTGCCAGCAGCTCCGGCTGGGGCGGGAGGGCCAGGGAGCAGTACTTC
many,TRBJ1-2,-,TRBV10-3,CAISESIRGSGYTF,TGTGCCATCAGTGAGTCAATCAGGGGCTCTGGCTACACCTTC
many,TRBJ2-2,-,TRBV11-3,CASSHGGTNTGELFF,TGTGCCAGCAGCCATGGGGGGACCAACACCGGGGAGCTGTTTTTT
-,TRBJ1-1,-,TRBV2,CASSAWGGGTEAFF,TGTGCCAGCAGTGCTTGGGGAGGGGGCACTGAAGCTTTCTTT
-,TRBJ1-3,-,TRBV2,CASSVEGFSGNTIYF,TGTGCCAGCAGTGTTGAGGGTTTCTCTGGAAACACCATATATTTT
few,TRBJ1-3,-,TRBV6-1,CASTETGRSGNTIYF,TGTGCCAGCACCGAAACAGGGCGCTCTGGAAACACCATATATTTT
-,TRBJ2-3,-,TRBV4-1,CASSALGGYTDTQYF,TGCGCCAGCAGCGCCCTTGGAGGGTACACAGATACGCAGTATTTT
many,TRBJ1-2,-,TRBV30,CAWSLGNYGYTF,TGTGCCTGGAGTTTGGGTAACTATGGCTACACCTTC
many,TRBJ1-4,-,TRBV2,CASSEVRRGLATNEKLFF,TGTGCCAGCAGTGAAGTGCGAAGGGGCCTTGCAACTAATGAAAAACTGTTTTTT
once,TRBJ2-3,TRBD1,TRBV19,CASSKRTGGDTQYF,TGTGCCAGTAGTAAACGGACAGGGGGAGATACGCAGTATTTT
-,TRBJ2-1,-,TRBV27,CASSPKTNPGYNEQFF,TGTGCCAGCAGTCCCAAGACAAACCCGGGGTACAATGAGCAGTTCTTC
many,TRBJ2-7,-,TRBV5-1,CASSGGGYSEQYF,TGCGCCAGCAGCGGCGGGGGCTATAGCGAGCAGTACTTC
-,TRBJ2-7,-,TRBV20-1,CSPSGRVDEQYF,TGCAGTCCTTCTGGCAGGGTCGACGAGCAGTACTTC
once,TRBJ2-5,-,TRBV6-1,CASSDLGTGRHF,TGTGCCAGCAGTGATCTGGGAACAGGGCGGCACTTC
few,TRBJ2-2,TRBD1,TRBV10-3,CAIRPGQGDTGELFF,TGTGCCATCAGACCGGGACAGGGGGACACCGGGGAGCTGTTTTTT
many,TRBJ1-4,-,TRBV29-1,CSVEGSGLKEKLFF,TGCAGCGTTGAAGGGTCAGGTTTAAAAGAAAAACTGTTTTTT
few,TRBJ1-4,-,TRBV5-6,CASTPAFQKLFF,TGTGCCAGCACCCCCGCCTTCCAAAAACTGTTTTTT
once,TRBJ2-3,-,TRBV11-2,CASSTRRDTQYF,TGTGCCAGCAGCACCAGGAGAGATACGCAGTATTTT
many,TRBJ2-5,-,TRBV30,CAWSGGTRGAETQYF,TGTGCCTGGAGTGGGGGGACCCGGGGGGCAGAGACCCAGTACTTC
-,TRBJ2-3,-,TRBV29-1,CSVEANTDTQYF,TGCAGCGTTGAGGCCAACACAGATACGCAGTATTTT
-,TRBJ2-3,TRBD2,TRBV6-1,CASRPGTTGTDTQYF,TGTGCCAGCAGACCCGGGACTACAGGCACAGATACGCAGTATTTT
few,TRBJ1-2,-,TRBV20-1,CSAREGVGNDNYGYTF,TGCAGTGCTAGAGAGGGCGTTGGCAACGATAACTATGGCTACACCTTC
-,TRBJ2-3,-,TRBV7-2,CASSHLRGQLSTDTQYF,TGTGCCAGCAGCCACCTTCGAGGGCAGCTTAGCACAGATACGCAGTATTTT
many,TRBJ2-4,-,TRBV6-5,CASSYQGGASKNIQYF,TGTGCCAGCAGTTACCAGGGGGGTGCGTCCAAAAACATTCAGTACTTC